Presented here are 32 T cell receptor beta chains from one specimen sequenced in a study of cytomegalovirus exposure and HLA in healthy donors. Primers: 60 Vbeta forward and 13 Jbeta reverse. Libraries were prepared by immunoSEQ multiplex PCR; TCRdb keeps only in-frame clonotypes and omits some of them. The sample yields around 160,000 clones, roughly three quarters seen once. The specimen was PBMCs. The receptors shown here come from a woman in her thirties or forties in good health and CMV-seropositive.

The rearrangement joins TRBV6-1 to TRBJ1-2; no firm D call. The germline V gene encodes CDR1 MNHNS and CDR2 SASEGT. The V and J ends lost 0 bases and 9 bases respectively, with 8 bases between them. This CDR3 region has 12 residues. The CDR3 region is CASSEAGGRYTF. The DNA of the CDR3 is TGTGCCAGCAGTGAAGCAGGAGGCCGCTACACCTTC.

V and J are TRBV29-1 and TRBJ1-1, with no clear D. Trimming removed 4 bases from V and 5 bases from J, with 11 bases in between. Germline V gene data show CDR1 as SQVTM and CDR2 as ANQGSEA. CDR3 size: 12 residues. DNA for the CDR3: TGCAGCGTTGGGAGGTTATGGACTGAAGCTTTCTTT. Its translation is CSVGRLWTEAFF.

The J gene is TRBJ2-1, the V gene TRBV2; 7 nucleotides line up with TRBD2. The CDR3 extends over 12 amino acids. V gave up 5 bases and J gave up 12 bases; unmatched junction bases: 7. The germline CDR1 and CDR2 sequences are SNHLY and FYNNEI. The DNA of the CDR3 is TGTGCCAGCAGTAGAGGACTAGGGCCGCAGTTCTTC. Its protein product is CASSRGLGPQFF.

In DNA form, the CDR3 reads TGTGCCAGCCCCGGACAGGGCTACACTGAAGCTTTCTTT. Protein product: CASPGQGYTEAFF. The genes are TRBV6-1 and TRBJ1-1, with TRBD1 matching over 8 bases. V shed 8 bases, J shed 3 bases, and the junction held 5 bases outside the gene matches. The CDR3 is 13 residues long. In germline, CDR1 is MNHNS, CDR2 SASEGT.

This clone has only a few counts. Different DNA sequences within this sample yield the same CDR3. This chain connects TRBV5-1 to TRBJ1-4, with D hard to call. Trimming left V 4 bases short and J 0 bases short, with 10 bases between. Germline CDR1 is SGHRS and CDR2 is YFSETQ. This CDR3 contains 15 residues. In DNA form, the CDR3 reads TGCGCCAGCAGCCCCGGACTTTCAACTAATGAAAAACTGTTTTTT. This gives the protein CASSPGLSTNEKLFF.

This chain joins TRBV10-2 and TRBJ1-2, with D perhaps TRBD1 (5 bases). Germline loops: CDR1 WSHSY, CDR2 SAAADI. Trimming took off 8 bases at V and 4 bases at J, with 17 bases between the two ends. The CDR3 covers 14 residues. This chain's CDR3 is CASRGGQGSYGYTF. The CDR3 bases are TGCGCCAGCCGTGGGGGTCAGGGCTCCTATGGCTACACCTTC.

This chain links TRBV10-1 with TRBJ1-5; D is possibly TRBD1 (6 bases). CDR3 length: 14 amino acids. Germline V lookup: CDR1 WNHNN, CDR2 SYGVQD (reference sequence). V was cut by 5 bases and J by 3 bases, with 11 bases left in between. CDR3 residues: CASSLQGPNQPQHF. The CDR3 coding sequence is TGCGCCAGCAGTCTACAGGGCCCCAATCAGCCCCAGCATTTT.

The genes are TRBV19 and TRBJ1-3; tentatively, D is TRBD1 (5 bases). Per germline, CDR1 LNHDA and CDR2 SQIVND (reference sequence). Deletions cut 9 bases from V and 0 bases from J, with 12 bases between. CDR3 length equals 14 residues. The CDR3 sequence: CASEDTSSGNTIYF. CDR3 bases: TGTGCCAGCGAGGACACGAGCTCTGGAAACACCATATATTTT. Full variable domain (remainder filled in from reference TRBV19 and TRBJ1-3): DGGITQSPKYLFRKEGQNVTLSCEQNLNHDAMYWYRQDPGQGLRLIYYSQIVNDFQKGDIAEGYSVSREKKESFPLTVTSAQKNPTAFYLCASEDTSSGNTIYFGEGSWLTVV.

This clone was counted once. V is TRBV15 and J is TRBJ2-1, with TRBD1 identical over 9 bases. V trimming: 5 bases; J trimming: 1 base; junction bases outside the gene matches: 15. The CDR3 runs 19 residues. In germline, CDR1 is LNHNV, CDR2 YYDKDF (reference sequence). The CDR3 nucleotides are TGTGCCACCAGCGAATGGGACAGGGCCGCCTTTTGGTCCTACAATGAGCAGTTCTTC. This codes for CATSEWDRAAFWSYNEQFF.

The J gene is TRBJ2-2, the V gene TRBV6-5; D is possibly TRBD1 (6 bases). V lost 2 bases to trimming and J lost 7 bases, with 14 bases between them. CDR3 length: 15 amino acids. CDR1 and CDR2 from the germline V gene are MNHEY and SVGAGI. CDR3 in amino acids: CASSYAGQGHGELFF. The CDR3 nucleotides read TGTGCCAGCAGTTACGCTGGGCAGGGGCACGGGGAGCTGTTTTTT.

The table lists this clone with a few counts. This sequence joins TRBV2 and TRBJ2-2; 9 nucleotides match TRBD1. This CDR3 has 15 amino acids. The germline gives CDR1 SNHLY, CDR2 FYNNEI. The V gene end was trimmed by 6 bases and the J gene end by 5 bases; junction bases not matched to a gene: 7. The CDR3 sequence is CASSPTGGLTGELFF. The CDR3 DNA sequence: TGTGCCAGCAGCCCGACAGGGGGGTTAACCGGGGAGCTGTTTTTT.

The V gene is TRBV5-1, the J gene TRBJ1-4, with no clear D. Germline assignment: CDR1 SGHRS and CDR2 YFSETQ. Trimming removed 3 bases at V and 3 bases at J, with 15 bases between. This CDR3 is built from 16 residues. The CDR3, as DNA: TGCGCCAGCAGCTGGCCCGCCGGAGAAGCTAATGAAAAACTGTTTTTT. Residues: CASSWPAGEANEKLFF. Full variable domain (outside the CDR3, taken from reference TRBV5-1 and TRBJ1-4): KAGVTQTPRYLIKTRGQQVTLSCSPISGHRSVSWYQQTPGQGLQFLFEYFSETQRNKGNFPGRFSGRQFSNSRSEMNVSTLELGDSALYLCASSWPAGEANEKLFFGSGTQLSVL.

J is TRBJ1-3 and V is TRBV6-5, with D possibly being TRBD1 (6 bases). Germline CDR1 MNHEY, CDR2 SVGAGI. The CDR3 has 14 amino acids. V was clipped by 4 bases and J by 4 bases, with 11 bases between them. The CDR3 reads CASSSGQVGNTIYF. The CDR3 DNA reads TGTGCCAGCAGTTCGGGACAAGTCGGAAACACCATATATTTT.

The rearrangement joins TRBV2 to TRBJ2-7; possible D gene TRBD2, 6 bases. The V gene lost 6 bases and the J gene lost 3 bases, with 24 bases spanning the gap. Germline V gene lookup returns CDR1 SNHLY and CDR2 FYNNEI. The CDR3 totals 17 residues. CDR3 nucleotide sequence: TGTGCCAGCAGCCCCCTCGTCGGGGGAGCACTCAACTACGAGCAGTACTTC. Its translation: CASSPLVGGALNYEQYF.

The chain couples TRBV6-5 to TRBJ2-2; D remains unclear. V gave up 1 base and J gave up 7 bases, with 4 bases separating them. CDR3 length equals 12 residues. CDR1 and CDR2 (germline): MNHEY, SVGAGI. CDR3 amino acids: CASSYFHGELFF. The CDR3 DNA is TGTGCCAGCAGTTACTTCCACGGGGAGCTGTTTTTT.

This chain links TRBV2 with TRBJ2-7; 9 nucleotides match TRBD1. The CDR3 is 14 amino acids. Germline V CDR1 and CDR2: SNHLY, FYNNEI. J gave up 1 base and V 4 bases, and 2 bases lay outside the gene matches. The CDR3, as DNA: TGTGCCAGCAGTGTGGACAGGGGTTCCTACGAGCAGTACTTC. This sequence encodes CASSVDRGSYEQYF.

The chain links TRBV2 to TRBJ2-3; no definite D call. The CDR3 covers 15 residues. Germline V gene data show CDR1 as SNHLY and CDR2 as FYNNEI. V lost 4 bases and J 3 bases, leaving 14 bases between the germline ends. The CDR3 nucleotides read TGTGCCAGCAGTGGTTTCCCAGCGTATACAGATACGCAGTATTTT. Its translation: CASSGFPAYTDTQYF.

There are a few counts of this clone. The genes are TRBV27 and TRBJ2-5; perhaps TRBD2 as D (6 bases). The J call may be wrong; the DNA end is better matched by TRBJ2-7. The CDR3 runs 15 residues. The germline CDR1 and CDR2 sequences are MNHEY and SMNVEV (reference sequence). The CDR3 here is CASRKNGGSSYEQYF. The CDR3 DNA reads as TGTGCCAGCAGGAAGAACGGGGGTAGCTCCTACGAGCAGTACTTC.

V gene TRBV6-4 combines with J gene TRBJ2-1; maybe TRBD1 (5 bases). CDR1 is MRHNA, CDR2 SNTAGT, per germline. V dropped 5 bases and J dropped 3 bases, with 14 bases sitting between them. The CDR3 has 15 residues. This CDR3 is CASSSTGVGYNEQFF. The DNA of the CDR3 is TGTGCCAGCAGTTCAACAGGTGTCGGCTACAATGAGCAGTTCTTC.

This clone was counted only a few times. The chain links TRBV28 to TRBJ1-3; 9 bases map to TRBD1. From germline, CDR1 is MDHEN and CDR2 SYDVKM. This CDR3 contains 15 residues. V lost 4 bases, J lost 4 bases, and 5 bases stayed unmatched. CDR3: CASSSPGTGGNTIYF. The CDR3 coding sequence is TGTGCCAGCAGTTCCCCCGGGACAGGGGGAAACACCATATATTTT.

This rearrangement joins TRBV7-6 to TRBJ1-6; D is possibly TRBD1 (6 bases). The CDR3 has 15 residues. Trimming pared 1 base from V and 6 bases from J, leaving 10 bases between. Germline CDR1 reads SGHVS; CDR2 reads FNYEAQ. CDR3 amino acids: CASSLGGGSNSPLHF. As DNA, the CDR3 is TGTGCCAGCAGCTTAGGAGGGGGATCTAATTCACCCCTCCACTTT. The variable domain in full, completed from reference TRBV7-6 and TRBJ1-6, reads GAGVSQSPRYKVTKRGQDVALRCDPISGHVSLYWYRQALGQGPEFLTYFNYEAQQDKSGLPNDRFSAERPEGSISTLTIQRTEQRDSAMYRCASSLGGGSNSPLHFGNGTRLTVT.

The chain links TRBV19 to TRBJ1-2; weak D call: TRBD1 (5 bases). V was cut by 5 bases and J by 0 bases, with 16 bases left in between. CDR1 is LNHDA and CDR2 is SQIVND in the germline V gene (reference sequence). This CDR3 is 16 amino acids long. CDR3 residues: CASSQGGAAANYGYTF. CDR3 sequence (DNA): TGTGCCAGTAGTCAAGGAGGGGCAGCCGCTAACTATGGCTACACCTTC. Filled out from reference TRBV19 and TRBJ1-2, the complete variable domain reads DGGITQSPKYLFRKEGQNVTLSCEQNLNHDAMYWYRQDPGQGLRLIYYSQIVNDFQKGDIAEGYSVSREKKESFPLTVTSAQKNPTAFYLCASSQGGAAANYGYTFGSGTRLTVV.

The V gene is TRBV7-2, the J gene TRBJ2-3; D is uncertain. This CDR3 is built from 12 residues. With 5 bases removed from V and 7 bases from J, the gap between germline ends came to 10 bases. CDR1 is SGHTA and CDR2 is FQGNSA in the germline V gene. In nucleotides, the CDR3 is TGTGCCAGCAGCGCACCCGCGTATACGCAGTATTTT. It yields the protein CASSAPAYTQYF.

The V call is TRBV6-1, the J call TRBJ2-1; 8 bases agree with TRBD1. The CDR3 totals 15 residues. The V segment lost 6 bases and the J segment 2 bases; nucleotides outside the gene matches: 6. The V gene's germline CDR1 is MNHNS and CDR2 SASEGT. CDR3 residues: CASRDRVEAYNEQFF. The CDR3, as DNA: TGTGCCAGCAGGGACAGGGTGGAGGCCTACAATGAGCAGTTCTTC.

The chain uses TRBV5-4 and TRBJ2-5; possibly TRBD2 for D (6 bases). The CDR3 loop spans 16 amino acids. V was cut by 3 bases and J by 1 base, with 16 bases left in between. Germline CDR1 reads SGHNT; CDR2 reads YYREEE (reference sequence). The CDR3 protein is CASSSGGGSFQETQYF. DNA of the CDR3: TGTGCCAGCAGCTCCGGGGGTGGCAGCTTCCAAGAGACCCAGTACTTC.

V gene TRBV28 combines with J gene TRBJ2-6; 8 positions agree with TRBD1. The V gene's germline CDR1 is MDHEN and CDR2 SYDVKM. Germline trimming cut 6 bases from V and 2 bases from J; bases unmatched to any gene: 3. This CDR3 contains 15 residues. Here the CDR3 DNA reads TGTGCCAGCAGGAGGACAGGGACTGGGGCCAACGTCCTGACTTTC. Its protein is CASRRTGTGANVLTF.

V usage is TRBV2 and J usage is TRBJ2-1, with 9 bases that match TRBD1. The CDR3 covers 15 residues. The ends lost 1 base at V and 6 bases at J; junction bases unmatched: 4. CDR1 SNHLY and CDR2 FYNNEI come from the germline V gene. The chain's CDR3 is CASSEEGQGSNEQFF. The CDR3 nucleotides are TGTGCCAGCAGTGAAGAGGGACAGGGAAGCAATGAGCAGTTCTTC.

This clone occurred a few times. The conserved phenylalanine or tryptophan is not found at the CDR3 terminus, so this likely reflects a read error. The DNA is left out, because the CDR3 cannot be placed on it with certainty; the CDR3 is given as TCRdb lists it. The rearrangement links TRBV6-5 to TRBJ2-4; the D call in the table, TRBD1, was not verified against the DNA. Germline V gives CDR1 MNHEY, CDR2 SVGAGI. The CDR3 length equals 11 residues, ends included. CDR3 sequence reads: CASSYRDRVAI.

This clone was seen a few times. The chain is built from TRBV2 and TRBJ2-1; D unclear. The V gene's germline CDR1 is SNHLY and CDR2 FYNNEI. The CDR3 is 14 residues long. The V end lost 2 bases, the J end lost 5 bases, and 10 bases lay between the germline ends. CDR3 sequence reads: CASSEITENNEQFF. As DNA, the CDR3 is TGTGCCAGCAGTGAAATCACTGAGAACAATGAGCAGTTCTTC.

Only a few counts were recorded for this clone. Sequence at one end of the junction differs from germline and may be a read error. The chain links TRBV27 to TRBJ1-5, with 12 bases identical to TRBD1. This CDR3 has 15 residues. Germline V lookup: CDR1 MNHEY, CDR2 SMNVEV (reference sequence). In nucleotides, the CDR3 is TGTGCCAGCAGCCGAGGGACAGGGGGCAAGCAGCCCCAGCATTTT. Amino acid sequence: CASSRGTGGKQPQHF.

This clone appeared a single time. V and J are TRBV5-5 and TRBJ2-7, with D unresolved. Trimming left V 3 bases short and J 6 bases short, with 19 bases between. Germline V gene sequence: CDR1 SGHKS, CDR2 YYEKEE (reference sequence). The CDR3 length is 15 residues. Written as DNA, the CDR3 is TGTGCCAGCAGCTCAACCCGGCAGGTGGAACTCGAGCAGTACTTC. Translating gives CASSSTRQVELEQYF. Full variable domain (rest looked up from reference TRBV5-5 and TRBJ2-7): DAGVTQSPTHLIKTRGQQVTLRCSPISGHKSVSWYQQVLGQGPQFIFQYYEKEERGRGNFPDRFSARQFPNYSSELNVNALLLGDSALYLCASSSTRQVELEQYFGPGTRLTVT.

V is TRBV5-4 and J is TRBJ1-1; no reliable D call. CDR1 is SGHNT and CDR2 is YYREEE in the germline V gene (reference sequence). The ends were cut back, 1 base at V and 3 bases at J, with 10 bases in the middle. The CDR3 runs 14 residues. In nucleotides, the CDR3 is TGTGCCAGCAGCTTGAAGTACGGGGACACTGAAGCTTTCTTT. It yields the protein CASSLKYGDTEAFF.